A selection of T cell receptor beta chains follows, all from one sample in a study of blood T cell repertoires in COVID-19. Sequenced by immunoSEQ multiplex PCR; TCRdb stores in-frame clones only, minus some. The data contain 250,000 to 300,000 clones, about 90% of them seen just once; the ten biggest clones take up 2.5% to 3%. The material sequenced was PBMCs or T cells enriched from blood (not recorded which). All receptors derive from a woman aged 45-60 years who had been exposed to COVID-19. The conserved cysteine and the conserved F or W are not part of the CDR3 here.

v_gene	j_gene	len	CDR3aa
TRBV28	TRBJ1-6	13	ASSFPRGPDSPLH
TRBV5-6	TRBJ1-4	12	ASSRRGSNEKLF
TRBV18	TRBJ1-1	13	ASSPSGGANTEAF
TRBV10-3	TRBJ2-7	12	AISDRDSSYEQY
TRBV28	TRBJ2-5	14	ASSPGLAGGRETQY
TRBV2	TRBJ1-1	12	ARRSGQGAFEAF
TRBV3-1/TRBV3-2	TRBJ1-4	13	ASSQEYATLEKLF
TRBV7-2	TRBJ2-2	13	ASRLKTGSTGELF
TRBV5-5	TRBJ1-5	13	ASSLQGASNQPQH
TRBV7-6	TRBJ1-1	12	ASSRGVVNTEAF
TRBV19	TRBJ2-2	12	ASRDRGSAGELF
TRBV19	TRBJ1-2	14	ASSLLGQGNAYGYT
TRBV28	TRBJ1-1	11	ASSLTGDTEAF
TRBV13	TRBJ1-3	15	ASSPPYRDTNGNTIY
TRBV6-1	TRBJ2-4	15	ASSESAGAIAKNIQY
TRBV5-1	TRBJ2-5	13	ASSLAGTDQETQY
TRBV3-1/TRBV3-2	TRBJ1-4	10	ASSQVSEKLF